This TCR beta chain was identified in a study of shared clonotypes between healthy human individuals. Overall study context: Donors consisted of a couple of women and a few men between 18 and 49.

Produced via immunoSEQ multiplex PCR; TCRdb's table is partial and in-frame only. The sample has approximately 340,000 clones; about 74% are singletons. Regarding the study as a whole: Memory subsets generally showed smaller estimated richness than naive subsets did. Clonotypes shared by all four sorted-subset donors had higher generation probabilities than non-shared clonotypes.

Remarks on this clone: No antigen is known for it.

V gave up 4 bases and J gave up 1 base, with 13 bases separating them. This CDR3 region has 14 residues. From germline, CDR1 is SQVTM and CDR2 ANQGSEA. Source material: memory CD4+ T cells sorted from blood. Regarding subset: CD45RA-negative fraction. The sequence was obtained from a man aged 25 to 40 in good health. The chain is built from TRBV29-1 and TRBJ2-5; D possibly corresponds to TRBD1 (6 bases). The CDR3, as DNA: TGCAGCGTTGCCTACAGGGCGCTCCAAGAGACCCAGTACTTC. Its protein product is CSVAYRALQETQYF.